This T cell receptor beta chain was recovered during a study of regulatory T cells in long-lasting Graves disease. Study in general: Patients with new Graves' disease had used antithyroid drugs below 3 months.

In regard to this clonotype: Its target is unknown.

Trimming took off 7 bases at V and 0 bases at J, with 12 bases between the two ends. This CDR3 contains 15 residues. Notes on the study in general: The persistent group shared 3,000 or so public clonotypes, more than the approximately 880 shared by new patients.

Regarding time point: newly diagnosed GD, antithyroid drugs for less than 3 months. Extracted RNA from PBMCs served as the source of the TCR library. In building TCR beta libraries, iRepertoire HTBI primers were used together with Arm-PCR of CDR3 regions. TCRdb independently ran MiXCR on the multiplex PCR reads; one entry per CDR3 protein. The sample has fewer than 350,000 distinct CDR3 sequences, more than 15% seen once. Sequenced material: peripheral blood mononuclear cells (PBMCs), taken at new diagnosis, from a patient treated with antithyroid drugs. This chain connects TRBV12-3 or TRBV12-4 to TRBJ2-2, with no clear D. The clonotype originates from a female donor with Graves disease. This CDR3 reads CASKPWIANTGELFF. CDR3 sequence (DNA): TGTGCCAGCAAACCCTGGATCGCGAACACCGGGGAGCTGTTTTTT.